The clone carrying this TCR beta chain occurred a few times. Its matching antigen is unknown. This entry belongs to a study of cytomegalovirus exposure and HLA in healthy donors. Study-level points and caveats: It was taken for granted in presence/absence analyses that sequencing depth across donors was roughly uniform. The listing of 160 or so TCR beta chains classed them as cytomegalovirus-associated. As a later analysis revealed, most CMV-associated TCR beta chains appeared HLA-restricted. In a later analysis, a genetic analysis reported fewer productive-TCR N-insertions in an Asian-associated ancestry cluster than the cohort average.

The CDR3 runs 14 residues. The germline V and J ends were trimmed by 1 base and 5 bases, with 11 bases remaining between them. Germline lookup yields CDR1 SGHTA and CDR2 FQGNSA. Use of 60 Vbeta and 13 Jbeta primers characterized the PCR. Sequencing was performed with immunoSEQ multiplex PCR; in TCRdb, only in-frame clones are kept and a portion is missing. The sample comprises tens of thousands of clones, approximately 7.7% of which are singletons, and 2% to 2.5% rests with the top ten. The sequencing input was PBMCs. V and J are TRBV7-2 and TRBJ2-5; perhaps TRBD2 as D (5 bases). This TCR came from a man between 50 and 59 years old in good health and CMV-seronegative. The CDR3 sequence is CASSLGRALETQYF. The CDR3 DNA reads TGTGCCAGCAGCTTAGGGCGGGCCTTGGAGACCCAGTACTTC.